This note documents a single T cell receptor (beta chain) sequence. These data originate in a study of blood T cell repertoires in COVID-19. Study context: COVID-19 samples, acute and convalescent, were from the United States, Italy and Spain. From T cells, B-cell-depleted T cells, or PBMCs came the material, which was cDNA or gDNA.

The method was immunoSEQ multiplex PCR; TCRdb's version includes in-frame clones alone and lacks a portion of them. The sample lists about 370,000 clones; 70% to 90% were seen once. Input material: peripheral blood. The TCR originated in a woman aged 25 to 39 with COVID-19, enrolled during active disease.

The CDR3 reads CASSYGTGAYEQYF. The CDR3, as DNA: TGTGCCAGCAGTTACGGGACAGGGGCCTACGAGCAGTACTTC. The chain recombines TRBV6-2 or TRBV6-3 with TRBJ2-7; 10 bases map to TRBD1. This CDR3 region has 14 residues. CDR1 is MNHEY, CDR2 SVGEGT, per germline. Losses at the gene ends were 2 bases for V and 2 bases for J; bases not matched to a gene: 0.